This section outlines one T cell receptor beta chain sequence together with its context. What it recognizes is unknown. The treatment is: some 20 received Ad26.COV2.S at low or high dose, single or two shots; about 5 received placebo; per-sample allocation not given. All samples were drawn on day 63, counting from the first vaccine or placebo injection. This sample stems from a study of Ad26.COV2.S vaccination and SARS-CoV-2 variants. As for the study in general: Participants got Ad26.COV2.S intramuscularly, once or twice 56 days apart. Findings of the study overall: Breadth measured for non-spike TCRs was similar across vaccine and placebo recipients.

Some clones are missing from TCRdb's copy, which holds only in-frame ones; the method was immunoSEQ multiplex PCR. The repertoire includes around 340,000 clones, 85% to 90% of them detected once, and roughly 5% sits in the top ten. The sequencing here drew on peripheral blood, taken in a trial of Ad26.COV2.S vaccine versus placebo. The source of this sequence is a person between 18 and 60 years old who received the Ad26.COV2.S COVID-19 vaccine or a placebo.

CDR3 amino acids: CASSLGHSGNSEQYF. DNA for the CDR3: TGCGCCAGCAGCCTTGGACATAGCGGGAATTCCGAGCAGTACTTC. The chain couples TRBV5-1 to TRBJ2-7, with 8 bases fitting TRBD2. The CDR3 covers 15 residues. Losses at the gene ends were 4 bases for V and 6 bases for J; bases not matched to a gene: 12. Germline loops: CDR1 SGHRS, CDR2 YFSETQ.